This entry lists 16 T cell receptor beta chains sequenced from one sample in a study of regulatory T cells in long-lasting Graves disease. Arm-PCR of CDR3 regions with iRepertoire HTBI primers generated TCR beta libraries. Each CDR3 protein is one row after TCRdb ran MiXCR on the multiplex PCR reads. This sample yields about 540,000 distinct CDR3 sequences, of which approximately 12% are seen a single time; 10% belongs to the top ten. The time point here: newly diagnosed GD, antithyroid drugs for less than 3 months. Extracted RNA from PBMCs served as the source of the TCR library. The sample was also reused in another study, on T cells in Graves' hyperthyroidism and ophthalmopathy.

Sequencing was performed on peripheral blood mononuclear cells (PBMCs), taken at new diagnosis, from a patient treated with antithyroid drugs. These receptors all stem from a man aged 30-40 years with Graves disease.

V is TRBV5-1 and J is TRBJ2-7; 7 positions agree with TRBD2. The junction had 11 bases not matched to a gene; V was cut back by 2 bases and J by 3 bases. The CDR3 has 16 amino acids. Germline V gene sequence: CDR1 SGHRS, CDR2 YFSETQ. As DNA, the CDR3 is TGCGCCAGCAGCTTCCCTCAGGCTAGCGGTAGCTACGAGCAGTACTTC. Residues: CASSFPQASGSYEQYF.

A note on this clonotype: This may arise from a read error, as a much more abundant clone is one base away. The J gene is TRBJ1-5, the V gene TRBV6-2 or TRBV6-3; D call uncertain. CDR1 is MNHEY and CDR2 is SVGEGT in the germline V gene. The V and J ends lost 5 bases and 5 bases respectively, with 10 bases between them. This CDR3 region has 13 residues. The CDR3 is CASSGARDQPQHF. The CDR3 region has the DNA TGTGCCAGCAGTGGAGCAAGGGATCAGCCCCAGCATTTT.

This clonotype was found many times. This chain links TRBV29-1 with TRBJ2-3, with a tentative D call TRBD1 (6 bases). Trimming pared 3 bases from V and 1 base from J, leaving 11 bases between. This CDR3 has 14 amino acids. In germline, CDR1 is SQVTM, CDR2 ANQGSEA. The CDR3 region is CSVDRDTGTDTQYF. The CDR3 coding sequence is TGCAGCGTTGACCGGGACACGGGCACAGATACGCAGTATTTT.

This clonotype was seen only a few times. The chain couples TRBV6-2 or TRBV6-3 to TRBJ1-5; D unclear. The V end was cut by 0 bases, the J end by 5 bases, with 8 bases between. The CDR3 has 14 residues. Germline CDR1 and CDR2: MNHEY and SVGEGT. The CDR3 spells CASSYSGLDQPQHF. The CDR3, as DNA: TGTGCCAGCAGTTACTCCGGGTTAGATCAGCCCCAGCATTTT.

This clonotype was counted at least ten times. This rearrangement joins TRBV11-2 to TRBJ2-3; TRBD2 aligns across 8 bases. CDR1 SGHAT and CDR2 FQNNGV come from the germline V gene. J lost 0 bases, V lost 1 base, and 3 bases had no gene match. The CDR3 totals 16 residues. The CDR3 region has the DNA TGTGCCAGCAGCTTAGCGGCTAGCGGGAGCACAGATACGCAGTATTTT. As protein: CASSLAASGSTDTQYF.

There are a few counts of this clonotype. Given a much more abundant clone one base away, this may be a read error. The DNA for the CDR3 is TGTGCCAGCAGTTACTACGGGGACTCCTACGAGCAGTACTTC. Translation: CASSYYGDSYEQYF. This rearrangement joins TRBV6-9 to TRBJ2-7, with D possibly TRBD2 on 5 matching bases. CDR3 size: 14 residues. Trimming left V 3 bases short and J 0 bases short, with 9 bases between. The germline V gene encodes CDR1 MNHGY and CDR2 SVAAGI.

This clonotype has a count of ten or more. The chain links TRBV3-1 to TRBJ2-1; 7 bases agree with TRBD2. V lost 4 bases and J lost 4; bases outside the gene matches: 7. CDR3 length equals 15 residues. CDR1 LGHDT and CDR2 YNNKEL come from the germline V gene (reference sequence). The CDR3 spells CASSPAWGGYNEQFF. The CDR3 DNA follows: TGTGCCAGCAGCCCCGCGTGGGGGGGATACAATGAGCAGTTCTTC.

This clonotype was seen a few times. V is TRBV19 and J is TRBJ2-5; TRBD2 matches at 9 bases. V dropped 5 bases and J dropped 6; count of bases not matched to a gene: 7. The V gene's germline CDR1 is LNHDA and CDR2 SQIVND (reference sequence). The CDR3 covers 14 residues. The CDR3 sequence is CASSPSGTWKTQYF. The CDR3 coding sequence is TGTGCCAGTAGTCCTAGCGGGACCTGGAAGACCCAGTACTTC.

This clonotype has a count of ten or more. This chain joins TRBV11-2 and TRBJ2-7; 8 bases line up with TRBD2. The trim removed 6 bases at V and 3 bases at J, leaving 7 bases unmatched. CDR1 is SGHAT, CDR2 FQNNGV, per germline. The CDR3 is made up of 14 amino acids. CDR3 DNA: TGTGCCAGCAGTTCAGCGGGAGCCCTCTACGAGCAGTACTTC. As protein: CASSSAGALYEQYF.

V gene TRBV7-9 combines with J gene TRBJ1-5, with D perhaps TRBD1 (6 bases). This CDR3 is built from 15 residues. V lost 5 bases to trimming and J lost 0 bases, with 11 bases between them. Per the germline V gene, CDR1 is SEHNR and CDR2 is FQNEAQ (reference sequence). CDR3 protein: CASSLDRYSNQPQHF. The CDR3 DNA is TGTGCCAGCAGCCTGGACAGATATAGCAATCAGCCCCAGCATTTT. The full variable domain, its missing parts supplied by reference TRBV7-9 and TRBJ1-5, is DTGVSQNPRHKITKRGQNVTFRCDPISEHNRLYWYRQTLGQGPEFLTYFQNEAQLEKSRLLSDRFSAERPKGSFSTLEIQRTEQGDSAMYLCASSLDRYSNQPQHFGDGTRLSIL.

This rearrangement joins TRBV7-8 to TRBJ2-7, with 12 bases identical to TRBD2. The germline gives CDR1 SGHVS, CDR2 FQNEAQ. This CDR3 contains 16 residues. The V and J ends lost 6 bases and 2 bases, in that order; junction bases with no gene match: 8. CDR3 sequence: CASSSATSGGTYEQYF. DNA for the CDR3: TGTGCCAGCAGTTCGGCCACTAGCGGGGGGACCTACGAGCAGTACTTC. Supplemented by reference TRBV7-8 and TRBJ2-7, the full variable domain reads GAGVSQSPRYKVAKRGQDVALRCDPISGHVSLFWYQQALGQGPEFLTYFQNEAQLDKSGLPSDRFFAERPEGSVSTLKIQRTQQEDSAVYLCASSSATSGGTYEQYFGPGTRLTVT.

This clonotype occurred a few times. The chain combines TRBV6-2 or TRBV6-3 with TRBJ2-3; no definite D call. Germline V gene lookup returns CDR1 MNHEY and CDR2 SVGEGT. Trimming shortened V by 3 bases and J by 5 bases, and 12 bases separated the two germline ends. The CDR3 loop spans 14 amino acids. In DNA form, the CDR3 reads TGTGCCAGCAGTTATAGGTCCTTTTTAGATACGCAGTATTTT. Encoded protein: CASSYRSFLDTQYF.

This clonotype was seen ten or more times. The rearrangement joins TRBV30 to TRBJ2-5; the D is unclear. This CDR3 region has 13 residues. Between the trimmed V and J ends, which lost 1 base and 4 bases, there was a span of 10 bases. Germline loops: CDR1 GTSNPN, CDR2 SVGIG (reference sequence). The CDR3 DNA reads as TGTGCCTGGAGTGGGTGGGTTGGAGAGACCCAGTACTTC. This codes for CAWSGWVGETQYF.

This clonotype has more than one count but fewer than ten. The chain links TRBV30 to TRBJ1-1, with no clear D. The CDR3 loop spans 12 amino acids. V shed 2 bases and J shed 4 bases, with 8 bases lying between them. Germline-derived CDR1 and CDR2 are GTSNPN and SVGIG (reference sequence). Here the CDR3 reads CAWSTRGTEAFF. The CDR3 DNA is TGTGCCTGGAGTACCCGTGGCACTGAAGCTTTCTTT.

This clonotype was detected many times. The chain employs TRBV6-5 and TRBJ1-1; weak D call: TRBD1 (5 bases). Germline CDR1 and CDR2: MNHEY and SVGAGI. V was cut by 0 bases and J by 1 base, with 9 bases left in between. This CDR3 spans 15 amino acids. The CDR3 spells CASSYSRVSNTEAFF. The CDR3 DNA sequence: TGTGCCAGCAGTTACTCCAGGGTTTCGAACACTGAAGCTTTCTTT.

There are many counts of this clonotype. CDR3 sequence reads: CASSTRGASTDTQYF. The CDR3 coding sequence is TGTGCCAGCAGTACCCGAGGAGCTAGCACAGATACGCAGTATTTT. The chain links TRBV27 to TRBJ2-3; D gene uncertain. The germline CDR1 and CDR2 sequences are MNHEY and SMNVEV (reference sequence). V was shortened by 5 bases and J by 0 bases, with 12 bases between the two germline ends. The CDR3 totals 15 residues.